This T cell receptor beta chain was sequenced for a study of blood T cell repertoires in COVID-19. On the study more broadly: Sites in the United States, Italy and Spain provided acute and convalescent COVID-19 samples. In each case, the material was cDNA or gDNA derived from T cells, B-cell-depleted T cells, or PBMCs.

TCRdb's copy holds only in-frame clones and misses some; the assay was immunoSEQ multiplex PCR. The table lists approximately 300,000 clones, more than 70% of them singletons. CDR1 and CDR2 (germline): SGHDN, FVKESK. The CDR3 totals 14 residues. Trimming at V came to 6 bases and at J to 3 bases, leaving 3 bases not matched to a gene. Sequencing was carried out using peripheral blood. The clonotype was recovered from a woman aged 50 to 60 with acute or convalescent COVID-19. The chain joins TRBV14 to TRBJ2-7; TRBD2 matches 12 bases. The CDR3 DNA reads as TGTGCCAGCAGTCGACTAGCGGGAGTCTACGAGCAGTACTTC. Its translation: CASSRLAGVYEQYF.